The present T cell receptor beta chain was sequenced within a study of molecular identifiers for immune sequencing clone quantification. TCRdb redid the calling of the PCR reads with MiXCR, one entry per CDR3 protein. Among around 70,000 distinct CDR3 sequences listed, less than 20% were seen once. When naive CD8 T cells were sorted, they were gated as CD8+CD4-CCR7+CD45RA+. In germline, CDR1 is SGHNT, CDR2 YENEEA. There are 13 residues in the CDR3. Trimming removed 5 bases at V and 5 bases at J, with 12 bases between. The chain carries TRBV11-3 and TRBJ2-5; D is possibly TRBD1 (6 bases). The sample comprised naive CD8+ T cells from blood, with Jurkat cell RNA spiked in. Subset denoted: FACS-sorted CD8+CD4-CCR7+CD45RA+ naive T cells. The sequence came from a human donor in good health. Some libraries in this study had Jurkat cell RNA spiked in. The CDR3 loop reads CASSPPGEETQYF. The CDR3 DNA follows: TGTGCCAGCAGCCCTCCAGGGGAGGAGACCCAGTACTTC.